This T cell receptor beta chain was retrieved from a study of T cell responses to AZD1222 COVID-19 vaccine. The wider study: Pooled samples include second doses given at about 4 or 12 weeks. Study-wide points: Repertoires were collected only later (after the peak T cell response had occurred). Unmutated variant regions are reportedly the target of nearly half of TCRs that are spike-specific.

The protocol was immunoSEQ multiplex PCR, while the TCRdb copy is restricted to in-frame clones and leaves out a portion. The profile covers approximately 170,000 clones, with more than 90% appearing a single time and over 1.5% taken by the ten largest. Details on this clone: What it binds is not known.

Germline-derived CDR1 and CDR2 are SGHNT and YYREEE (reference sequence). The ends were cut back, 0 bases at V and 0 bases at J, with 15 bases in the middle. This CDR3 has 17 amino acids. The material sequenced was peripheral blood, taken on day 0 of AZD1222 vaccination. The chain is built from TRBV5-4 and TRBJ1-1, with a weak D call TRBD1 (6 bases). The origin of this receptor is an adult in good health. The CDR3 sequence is CASSLVQGIEMNTEAFF. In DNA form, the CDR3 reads TGTGCCAGCAGCTTGGTGCAGGGGATCGAGATGAACACTGAAGCTTTCTTT. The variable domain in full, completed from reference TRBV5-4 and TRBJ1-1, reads ETGVTQSPTHLIKTRGQQVTLRCSSQSGHNTVSWYQQALGQGPQFIFQYYREEENGRGNFPPRFSGLQFPNYSSELNVNALELDDSALYLCASSLVQGIEMNTEAFFGQGTRLTVV.